These T cell receptor beta chains were read from a single sample in a study of OX40 agonist ivuxolimab in advanced cancers. Profiling relied on immunoSEQ multiplex PCR, and the TCRdb table lists in-frame clones only, not all of them. The table shows about 80,000 clones, with approximately 95% occurring only once. The sample was CD4+ or CD8+ T cells sorted from blood, taken in a trial of the OX40 agonist ivuxolimab. These receptors were obtained from an adult with an advanced solid tumor such as melanoma, head and neck, liver or kidney cancer. The CDR3 runs from the conserved cysteine through the conserved F or W. The order of the fields is CDR3 length, clone size, D gene, J gene, V gene, CDR3 protein, CDR3 DNA. The D gene is left open where the match is weak. Size is stated for part of the rows, as once, few or many counts, or as a class when the clone is expanded.

16	NA	TRBD2	TRBJ2-1	TRBV9	CASSVEASGAYNEQFF	TGTGCCAGCAGCGTAGAGGCTAGCGGGGCCTACAATGAGCAGTTCTTC
17	NA	TRBD1	TRBJ2-2	TRBV29-1	CSAAPPWDRGNTGELFF	TGCAGCGCGGCCCCGCCCTGGGACAGGGGCAACACCGGGGAGCTGTTTTTT
14	NA	NA	TRBJ2-3	TRBV9	CASSSSRNTDTQYF	TGTGCCAGCAGCTCCTCCCGCAACACAGATACGCAGTATTTT
15	NA	NA	TRBJ2-1	TRBV10-3	CASGPISSSYNEQFF	TGTGCCAGCGGACCGATATCGAGCTCCTACAATGAGCAGTTCTTC
16	NA	NA	TRBJ2-1	TRBV6-6	CASSPKLRTIYNEQFF	TGTGCCAGCAGCCCTAAGCTAAGGACCATTTACAATGAGCAGTTCTTC
15	once	NA	TRBJ2-7	TRBV5-1	CASSLSGGIPHEQYF	TGCGCCAGCAGCTTGAGCGGTGGGATCCCCCACGAGCAGTACTTC
15	NA	TRBD2	TRBJ2-2	TRBV7-8	CASSLASGGHGELFF	TGTGCCAGCAGCTTAGCGTCGGGGGGGCACGGGGAGCTGTTTTTT
13	once	NA	TRBJ1-2	TRBV27	CATAPGLTYGYTF	TGTGCCACAGCCCCGGGGCTCACCTATGGCTACACCTTC
18	once	TRBD2	TRBJ2-7	TRBV7-2	CASSGASREFPSSYEQYF	TGTGCCAGTTCTGGGGCCTCGCGGGAGTTCCCTAGCTCCTACGAGCAGTACTTC
11	NA	NA	TRBJ1-1	TRBV5-6	CASSLEVEAFF	TGTGCCAGCAGCTTGGAGGTGGAGGCTTTCTTT
13	NA	NA	TRBJ1-1	TRBV6-5	CASSWGGGTEAFF	TGTGCCAGCAGTTGGGGGGGTGGCACTGAAGCTTTCTTT
14	few	TRBD2	TRBJ2-7	TRBV9	CASSVGSGSYEQYF	TGTGCCAGCAGCGTAGGTAGCGGGTCCTACGAGCAGTACTTC
14	NA	NA	TRBJ2-2	TRBV9	CASSAPRGTGELFF	TGTGCCAGCAGCGCGCCCAGGGGAACCGGGGAGCTGTTTTTT
14	NA	NA	TRBJ1-5	TRBV6-5	CASSYSGENQPQHF	TGTGCCAGCAGTTACTCGGGAGAAAATCAGCCCCAGCATTTT
14	NA	NA	TRBJ1-1	TRBV7-9	CASRFPIRGTEAFF	TGTGCCAGCAGATTCCCAATACGGGGCACTGAAGCTTTCTTT
10	NA	NA	TRBJ2-1	TRBV29-1	CSVYREVEFF	TGCAGCGTATACAGGGAGGTAGAGTTCTTC
16	NA	NA	TRBJ2-7	TRBV5-6	CASSLSLRGSTYEQYF	TGTGCCAGCAGCTTGTCCCTACGGGGGAGTACTTACGAGCAGTACTTC
16	NA	NA	TRBJ2-5	TRBV28	CASSLYGRGREGTQYF	TGTGCCAGCAGTTTATATGGGAGGGGGCGAGAGGGGACCCAGTACTTC
14	NA	NA	TRBJ2-5	TRBV4-1	CASSQDPGSETQYF	TGCGCCAGCAGCCAAGATCCAGGTTCAGAGACCCAGTACTTC
15	NA	NA	TRBJ2-3	TRBV7-3	CASSLGASSTDTQYF	TGTGCCAGCAGCTTAGGAGCAAGCAGCACAGATACGCAGTATTTT
15	NA	TRBD2	TRBJ2-1	TRBV9	CASSAAGTTDNEQFF	TGTGCCAGCAGCGCAGCCGGGACTACGGACAATGAGCAGTTCTTC
17	NA	TRBD2	TRBJ2-7	TRBV6-4	CASSPEAGVSEKYEQYF	TGTGCCAGCAGTCCTGAGGCGGGGGTCAGCGAGAAATACGAGCAGTACTTC
17	NA	TRBD2	TRBJ2-3	TRBV14	CASSQGASGSRTDTQYF	TGTGCCAGCAGCCAAGGCGCTAGCGGGAGTCGCACAGATACGCAGTATTTT
14	NA	NA	TRBJ2-7	TRBV4-3	CASSQDRGPYEQYF	TGCGCCAGCAGCCAAGACAGGGGTCCCTACGAGCAGTACTTC
13	NA	NA	TRBJ2-5	TRBV28	CASRSQGKETQYF	TGTGCCAGCAGATCTCAAGGAAAAGAGACCCAGTACTTC
16	NA	TRBD2	TRBJ2-5	TRBV9	CASSVRLAGGSETQYF	TGTGCCAGCAGCGTACGACTAGCGGGAGGTTCGGAGACCCAGTACTTC
15	NA	NA	TRBJ2-1	TRBV14	CASSQPKGTYNEQFF	TGTGCCAGCAGCCAACCAAAGGGGACGTACAATGAGCAGTTCTTC
15	NA	TRBD1	TRBJ1-1	TRBV4-2	CASSPQLGQETEAFF	TGTGCCAGCAGCCCTCAATTGGGACAGGAAACTGAAGCTTTCTTT
15	NA	TRBD2	TRBJ2-7	TRBV7-8	CASSLVAGGFYEQYF	TGTGCCAGCAGCTTAGTAGCGGGAGGTTTCTACGAGCAGTACTTC
14	NA	TRBD1	TRBJ2-2	TRBV9	CASSVWDRGVELFF	TGTGCCAGCAGCGTATGGGACAGGGGTGTGGAGCTGTTTTTT
15	NA	TRBD1	TRBJ2-5	TRBV9	CASSGDRHLQETQYF	TGTGCCAGCAGCGGGGACAGACACCTACAAGAGACCCAGTACTTC
17	NA	NA	TRBJ2-7	TRBV7-2	CASSLSSPASDSYEQYF	TGTGCCAGCAGCTTATCTTCCCCCGCTAGCGACTCCTACGAGCAGTACTTC
16	NA	TRBD2	TRBJ2-5	TRBV5-1	CASSPGLAGLWETQYF	TGCGCCAGCAGCCCGGGACTAGCGGGTTTGTGGGAGACCCAGTACTTC
14	NA	NA	TRBJ2-7	TRBV6-5	CASSSFGPSYEQYF	TGTGCCAGCAGTTCCTTCGGACCCTCCTACGAGCAGTACTTC
13	NA	TRBD1	TRBJ2-7	TRBV27	CAIRRGTGEEQYF	TGTGCCATCAGAAGGGGGACAGGGGAAGAGCAGTACTTC
17	NA	NA	TRBJ1-1	TRBV13	CASSQGRGVVLSTEAFF	TGTGCCAGCAGCCAAGGTAGGGGCGTCGTTTTGTCCACTGAAGCTTTCTTT
14	NA	NA	TRBJ1-2	TRBV9	CASSVGGGVSGYTF	TGTGCCAGCAGCGTAGGAGGGGGGGTCTCTGGCTACACCTTC
14	NA	NA	TRBJ2-7	TRBV2	CASSDSAGQYEQYF	TGTGCCAGCAGTGATTCAGCGGGACAGTACGAGCAGTACTTC
15	NA	NA	TRBJ2-2	TRBV29-1	CSVEEEGTGTGELFF	TGCAGCGTTGAAGAGGAGGGTACGGGCACCGGGGAGCTGTTTTTT
16	NA	TRBD2	TRBJ2-3	TRBV5-1	CASSLWTSGSTDTQYF	TGCGCCAGCAGCTTATGGACTAGCGGTAGCACAGATACGCAGTATTTT
14	NA	TRBD1	TRBJ2-2	TRBV28	CASSYRGRDGELFF	TGTGCCAGCAGTTACAGGGGGCGCGACGGGGAGCTGTTTTTT
17	NA	TRBD2	TRBJ2-2	TRBV5-4	CASSLGTSGSLTGELFF	TGTGCCAGCAGCCTCGGGACTAGCGGGAGTCTTACCGGGGAGCTGTTTTTT
13	NA	NA	TRBJ2-7	TRBV5-1	CASSLTVTYEQYF	TGCGCCAGCAGCTTGACAGTAACCTACGAGCAGTACTTC
15	NA	NA	TRBJ2-7	TRBV4-3	CASSQGISISYEQYF	TGCGCCAGCAGCCAAGGTATTAGCATCTCCTACGAGCAGTACTTC
13	NA	NA	TRBJ2-7	TRBV7-7	CASSLTQGYEQYF	TGTGCTAGCAGCCTAACTCAGGGGTACGAGCAGTACTTC
16	NA	TRBD1	TRBJ1-2	TRBV7-3	CASSPSHDRADYGYTF	TGTGCCAGCAGCCCCTCCCATGACAGGGCTGACTATGGCTACACCTTC
16	NA	TRBD1	TRBJ2-7	TRBV11-3	CASSPLQGQDAYEQYF	TGTGCCAGCAGCCCCCTCCAGGGACAGGACGCCTACGAGCAGTACTTC
15	NA	NA	TRBJ2-3	TRBV11-2	CASSLSGADTDTQYF	TGTGCCAGCAGCTTAAGCGGAGCCGACACAGATACGCAGTATTTT
12	NA	NA	TRBJ2-7	TRBV4-3	CASSLIQGEQYF	TGCGCCAGCAGTCTCATTCAGGGCGAGCAGTACTTC
15	NA	NA	TRBJ1-5	TRBV6-5	CASSPPPGINQPQHF	TGTGCCAGCAGTCCGCCCCCAGGGATTAATCAGCCCCAGCATTTT
15	NA	NA	TRBJ1-5	TRBV15	CATSRTGQTNQPQHF	TGTGCCACCAGCAGAACTGGACAAACCAATCAGCCCCAGCATTTT
15	NA	NA	TRBJ2-1	TRBV7-9	CASSYPGKRYNEQFF	TGTGCCAGCAGCTACCCGGGAAAGAGGTACAATGAGCAGTTCTTC
18	NA	TRBD2	TRBJ2-3	TRBV7-3	CASSPQVLAGGFTDTQYF	TGTGCCAGCAGCCCGCAGGTGTTAGCGGGAGGATTCACAGATACGCAGTATTTT
12	NA	NA	TRBJ1-2	TRBV28	CASSEFGYGYTF	TGTGCCAGCAGTGAGTTCGGCTATGGCTACACCTTC
15	NA	NA	TRBJ2-1	TRBV2	CASTTRGTAYNEQFF	TGTGCCAGCACCACACGAGGGACGGCTTACAATGAGCAGTTCTTC